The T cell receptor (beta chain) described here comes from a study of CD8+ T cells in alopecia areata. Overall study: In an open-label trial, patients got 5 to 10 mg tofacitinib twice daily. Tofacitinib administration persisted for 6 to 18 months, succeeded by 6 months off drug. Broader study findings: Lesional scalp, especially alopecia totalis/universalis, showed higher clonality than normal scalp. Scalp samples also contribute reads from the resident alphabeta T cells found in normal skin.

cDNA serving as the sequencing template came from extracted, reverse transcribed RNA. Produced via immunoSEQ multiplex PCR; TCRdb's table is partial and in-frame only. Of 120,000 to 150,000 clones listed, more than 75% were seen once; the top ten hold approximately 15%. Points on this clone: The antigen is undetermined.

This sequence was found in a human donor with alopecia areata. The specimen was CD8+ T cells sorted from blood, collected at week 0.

CDR3 nucleotide sequence: TGTGCCACCAAGGGGGAACTAGTCAGCGGGACGGAGAAAAGAGAGCAGTACTTC. Translation gives CATKGELVSGTEKREQYF. V and J are TRBV10-3 and TRBJ2-7; a weak D match, TRBD2 (7 bases). The germline V and J ends were trimmed by 10 bases and 7 bases, with 35 bases remaining between them. CDR1 ENHRY and CDR2 SYGVKD come from the germline V gene. This CDR3 is 18 amino acids long.